This T cell receptor beta chain emerged from a study of cytomegalovirus exposure and HLA in healthy donors. Study outcomes and limitations: Rarity held for most TCR sequences, but there were some public TCRs that occurred in many donors. The TCR clusters that emerged in the first cohort tended, a later analysis found, to co-occur in the approximately 110 validation repertoires. With high specificity and sensitivity, the classifier reportedly diagnosed cytomegalovirus status.

Measured with immunoSEQ multiplex PCR; TCRdb has only the in-frame clones, and not every one. The sample includes roughly 59,000 clones, 80% to 95% of them seen just once. Worth noting for this clone: Its antigen is as yet unknown.

Donors were drawn from the roughly 120-subject validation cohort, separate from the roughly 670-subject first cohort. Trimming cost V 3 bases and J 8 bases; bases outside gene matches: 2. Germline CDR1 reads SGDLS; CDR2 reads YYNGEE. This CDR3 is built from 12 residues. The sequencing input was PBMCs. The receptor was derived from a man between 18 and 35 years old in good health and CMV-seropositive. The gene calls are TRBV9 and TRBJ2-1; the match to TRBD1 covers 7 bases. The DNA of the CDR3 is TGTGCCAGCAGCGCGACAGGGCATGAGCAGTTCTTC. Encoded protein: CASSATGHEQFF.